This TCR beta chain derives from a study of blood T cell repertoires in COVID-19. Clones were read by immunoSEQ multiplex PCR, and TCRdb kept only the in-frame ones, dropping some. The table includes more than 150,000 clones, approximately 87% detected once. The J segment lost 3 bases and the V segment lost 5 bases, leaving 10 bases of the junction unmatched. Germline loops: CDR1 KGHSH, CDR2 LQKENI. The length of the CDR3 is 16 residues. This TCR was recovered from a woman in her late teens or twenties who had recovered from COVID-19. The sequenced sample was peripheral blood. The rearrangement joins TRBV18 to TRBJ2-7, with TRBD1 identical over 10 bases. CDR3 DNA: TGTGCCAGCTCATCGTCTCTGAGGACAGGGGGCTACGAGCAGTACTTC. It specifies CASSSSLRTGGYEQYF.